The 24 T cell receptor beta chains below were found in one sample sequenced in a study of blood T cell repertoires in COVID-19. Repertoires were generated with immunoSEQ multiplex PCR, while TCRdb's copy carries only in-frame clones and drops some. The sample includes roughly 160,000 clones, roughly 85% of them seen just once. The sequencing input was peripheral blood. The source is a woman of 80 years or more with acute or convalescent COVID-19.

The chain has TRBV7-3 and TRBJ2-5, with 11 bases fitting TRBD2. The CDR3 is made up of 15 amino acids. Germline lookup yields CDR1 SGHTA and CDR2 FQGTGA. The V and J ends lost 5 bases and 3 bases, in that order; junction bases with no gene match: 5. The CDR3 reads CASSRGLAGKETQYF. For the CDR3, the DNA is TGTGCCAGCAGCAGAGGACTAGCGGGCAAAGAGACCCAGTACTTC.

The chain is built from TRBV27 and TRBJ2-3; a weak D match, TRBD1 (6 bases). V shed 5 bases and J shed 6 bases, with 15 bases lying between them. The CDR3 covers 14 residues. Per the germline V gene, CDR1 is MNHEY and CDR2 is SMNVEV (reference sequence). CDR3: CASSAPPTGDTQYF. The DNA for the CDR3 is TGTGCCAGCAGTGCCCCTCCCACAGGGGATACGCAGTATTTT.

The V gene is TRBV10-2, the J gene TRBJ2-5; 9 bases align to TRBD2. Germline V gene sequence: CDR1 WSHSY, CDR2 SAAADI. The CDR3 spans 15 residues. With V trimmed by 3 bases and J by 5 bases, 7 bases remained unmatched. For the CDR3, the DNA is TGCGCCAGCAGTGATTTTAGCGGGGGAGAGGAGACCCAGTACTTC. It yields the protein CASSDFSGGEETQYF.

The rearrangement links TRBV7-2 to TRBJ1-2; 9 bases are shared with TRBD1. CDR3 size: 13 residues. CDR1 SGHTA and CDR2 FQGNSA come from the germline V gene. V shed 5 bases and J 8 bases; nucleotides not matched to a gene: 6. CDR3: CASSLGTGRGYTF. The CDR3, as DNA: TGTGCCAGCAGCCTTGGGACAGGGAGAGGCTACACCTTC.

The chain employs TRBV18 and TRBJ2-2; 7 nucleotides match TRBD2. Germline-derived CDR1 and CDR2 are KGHSH and LQKENI. After removal of 6 bases from V and 0 bases from J, the junction contained 13 bases not matched to a gene. The CDR3 is 18 amino acids. CDR3 DNA sequence: TGTGCCAGCTCCCCCACCGTGGGGGGGTTCGCGAACACCGGGGAGCTGTTTTTT. Protein: CASSPTVGGFANTGELFF.

The V call is TRBV18, the J call TRBJ2-3, with TRBD2 matching over 10 bases. This CDR3 comprises 18 residues. The V segment lost 4 bases and the J segment 4 bases; nucleotides outside the gene matches: 14. Germline V gives CDR1 KGHSH, CDR2 LQKENI. CDR3 amino acids: CASSLTGTAAGGPDTQYF. The CDR3, as DNA: TGTGCCAGCTCACTAACCGGGACAGCAGCGGGAGGGCCAGATACGCAGTATTTT.

This rearrangement joins TRBV27 to TRBJ1-6, with 8 positions matching TRBD1. V shed 5 bases and J 7 bases; nucleotides not matched to a gene: 7. This CDR3 contains 15 residues. Germline loops: CDR1 MNHEY, CDR2 SMNVEV (reference sequence). Here the CDR3 reads CASSPGGQVNSPLHF. In DNA, the CDR3 is TGTGCCAGCAGTCCCGGGGGACAGGTGAATTCACCCCTCCACTTT.

J is TRBJ2-1 and V is TRBV19; D is possibly TRBD2 (5 bases). The length of the CDR3 is 13 residues. V dropped 4 bases and J dropped 8 bases, with 12 bases sitting between them. CDR1 and CDR2 (germline): LNHDA, SQIVND (reference sequence). CDR3 in DNA: TGTGCCAGTAGTACCGGGGTCTCGTATGAGCAGTTCTTC. Residues: CASSTGVSYEQFF.

This chain links TRBV5-4 with TRBJ1-3; maybe TRBD1 (6 bases). The CDR3 has 17 amino acids. Germline CDR1 reads SGHNT; CDR2 reads YYREEE (reference sequence). V shed 4 bases and J shed 0 bases, with 17 bases lying between them. The CDR3 sequence is CASSARQASSSGNTIYF. CDR3 sequence (DNA): TGTGCCAGCAGCGCAAGACAGGCCTCGAGCTCTGGAAACACCATATATTTT.

As regards this clone: One end of the junction varies from germline; a read error may be responsible. The chain carries TRBV25-1 and TRBJ2-7; 8 nucleotides agree with TRBD1. This CDR3 spans 13 amino acids. CDR1 is MGHDK, CDR2 SYGVNS, per germline. The CDR3 is CASSELRTGNIDF. The CDR3 region has the DNA TGTGCCAGCAGTGAACTCCGGACAGGGAACATTGACTTC.

The chain employs TRBV30 and TRBJ1-1; possible D gene TRBD1, 5 bases. Germline values: CDR1 GTSNPN, CDR2 SVGIG (reference sequence). The V gene lost 8 bases and the J gene lost 1 base, with 11 bases spanning the gap. The CDR3 contains 12 residues. CDR3 in amino acids: CAGGGRNTEAFF. The CDR3 DNA follows: TGTGCCGGGGGAGGCAGGAACACTGAAGCTTTCTTT.

This rearrangement joins TRBV11-1 to TRBJ2-7; D possibly corresponds to TRBD2 (6 bases). Germline V CDR1 and CDR2: SGHAT, FQDESV (reference sequence). The CDR3 has 15 amino acids. V lost 5 bases, J lost 2 bases, and 16 bases lay in between. The CDR3: CASSTLEGPPYEQYF. DNA for the CDR3: TGTGCCAGCAGCACACTGGAGGGTCCTCCCTACGAGCAGTACTTC. Variable domain in full (rest from reference TRBV11-1 and TRBJ2-7): EAEVAQSPRYKITEKSQAVAFWCDPISGHATLYWYRQILGQGPELLVQFQDESVVDDSQLPKDRFSAERLKGVDSTLKIQPAELGDSAMYLCASSTLEGPPYEQYFGPGTRLTVT.

A note on this clone: Within the sample, other DNA sequences also encode this same CDR3. The CDR3 here is CASSTGQFNSYEQYF. The DNA for the CDR3 is TGTGCCAGCAGCACGGGACAGTTTAACTCCTACGAGCAGTACTTC. This chain joins TRBV7-2 and TRBJ2-7; 7 nucleotides align to TRBD1. The CDR3 is 15 amino acids. CDR1 is SGHTA and CDR2 is FQGNSA in the germline V gene. Losses at the gene ends were 5 bases for V and 0 bases for J; bases not matched to a gene: 7.

The chain joins TRBV27 to TRBJ2-1; 13 bases line up with TRBD2. CDR3 length equals 17 residues. The germline V gene has CDR1 MNHEY and CDR2 SMNVEV (reference sequence). V dropped 2 bases and J dropped 8; count of bases not matched to a gene: 9. DNA for the CDR3: TGTGCCAGCAGTTTAATCCGACTAGCGGGAGGAGTAGATGAGCAGTTCTTC. Its protein product is CASSLIRLAGGVDEQFF.

The genes are TRBV2 and TRBJ1-2; TRBD1 matches 9 bases. The V gene's germline CDR1 is SNHLY and CDR2 FYNNEI. The CDR3 consists of 14 residues. The ends lost 4 bases at V and 5 bases at J; junction bases unmatched: 5. As DNA, the CDR3 is TGTGCCAGCAGTGGGGACAGGGTCGGATATGGCTACACCTTC. Its protein product is CASSGDRVGYGYTF. The full variable domain, with the rest looked up from reference TRBV2 and TRBJ1-2, is EPEVTQTPSHQVTQMGQEVILRCVPISNHLYFYWYRQILGQKVEFLVSFYNNEISEKSEIFDDQFSVERPDGSNFTLKIRSTKLEDSAMYFCASSGDRVGYGYTFGSGTRLTVV.

The chain joins TRBV30 to TRBJ1-3; D is unclear. The CDR3 extends over 15 amino acids. Germline V gene data show CDR1 as GTSNPN and CDR2 as SVGIG (reference sequence). The V end was cut by 1 base, the J end by 0 bases, with 10 bases between. The CDR3 sequence is CAWSATLYSGNTIYF. CDR3 DNA sequence: TGTGCCTGGAGTGCCACGCTCTACTCTGGAAACACCATATATTTT.

This chain links TRBV24-1 with TRBJ2-1; 13 positions agree with TRBD2. CDR1 is KGHDR, CDR2 SFDVKD, per germline. The CDR3 has 13 residues. The junction had 5 bases not matched to a gene; V was cut back by 10 bases and J by 9 bases. The chain's CDR3 is CATALAGGREQFF. The CDR3 nucleotides read TGTGCCACGGCACTAGCGGGAGGGCGTGAGCAGTTCTTC.

J is TRBJ2-7 and V is TRBV6-2 or TRBV6-3; a possible D gene is TRBD2 (6 bases). The ends were cut back, 3 bases at V and 3 bases at J, with 15 bases in the middle. Germline V gene lookup returns CDR1 MNHEY and CDR2 SVGEGT. This CDR3 region has 15 residues. The chain's CDR3 is CASSYKVGRSYEQYF. CDR3 bases: TGTGCCAGCAGTTATAAAGTTGGGAGGAGCTACGAGCAGTACTTC.

The rearrangement joins TRBV3-1 (or the pseudogene TRBV3-2) to TRBJ2-1, with TRBD2 matching over 13 bases. After removal of 9 bases from V and 6 bases from J, the junction contained 5 bases not matched to a gene. The CDR3 runs to 14 residues. Per germline, CDR1 LGHDT and CDR2 YNNKEL (reference sequence). The CDR3 loop reads CASLTSGRANEQFF. Written as DNA, the CDR3 is TGTGCCAGTCTAACTAGCGGGAGGGCCAATGAGCAGTTCTTC.

The rearrangement joins TRBV24-1 to TRBJ1-2; TRBD1 aligns across 7 bases. Germline V lookup: CDR1 KGHDR, CDR2 SFDVKD. CDR3 length: 14 amino acids. V dropped 5 bases and J dropped 8; count of bases not matched to a gene: 10. The CDR3 coding sequence is TGTGCCACCAGTGCTTCCGACAGGGTGGAGGGCTACACCTTC. This codes for CATSASDRVEGYTF.

This chain connects TRBV19 to TRBJ2-2, with TRBD2 identical over 7 bases. Germline CDR1 reads LNHDA; CDR2 reads SQIVND (reference sequence). The CDR3 totals 14 residues. Trimming at V came to 6 bases and at J to 2 bases, leaving 3 bases not matched to a gene. DNA for the CDR3: TGTGCCAGTAGGGCTAGCGGAAACACCGGGGAGCTGTTTTTT. Its protein is CASRASGNTGELFF.

This clone is a singleton in its sample. The chain combines TRBV6-5 with TRBJ2-3; 8 bases match TRBD1. Germline assignment: CDR1 MNHEY and CDR2 SVGAGI. This CDR3 comprises 14 residues. V lost 7 bases, J lost 3 bases, and 6 bases stayed unmatched. The CDR3 nucleotides read TGTGCCAGCACTCTTGACAGGGGTACAGATACGCAGTATTTT. This encodes CASTLDRGTDTQYF.

The rearrangement joins TRBV10-3 to TRBJ1-1; D is undetermined. The CDR3 spans 13 residues. The germline V gene encodes CDR1 ENHRY and CDR2 SYGVKD. The V gene lost 6 bases and the J gene lost 7 bases, with 15 bases spanning the gap. The CDR3 is CAISKDGGYEAFF. As DNA, the CDR3 is TGTGCCATCAGCAAGGACGGAGGATATGAAGCTTTCTTT.

The CDR3 nucleotides are TGTGCCAGCAGCGCGTCGGCCGGGACTTCTGACGAGCAGTACTTC. Its translation is CASSASAGTSDEQYF. The chain links TRBV5-4 to TRBJ2-7, with D possibly being TRBD2 (6 bases). V lost 4 bases, J lost 5 bases, and 19 bases lay in between. The length of the CDR3 is 15 residues. The germline gives CDR1 SGHNT, CDR2 YYREEE (reference sequence).